Listed here are 25 T cell receptor beta chains from one sample, sequenced in a study of blood T cell repertoires in COVID-19. Sequencing was performed with immunoSEQ multiplex PCR; in TCRdb, only in-frame clones are kept and a portion is missing. The sample holds tens of thousands of clones, around 89% seen once. Sequencing was performed on peripheral blood. These receptors all stem from a man aged 60 to 75 with acute or convalescent COVID-19.

The chain joins TRBV28 to TRBJ2-5; weak D call: TRBD2 (6 bases). CDR1 MDHEN and CDR2 SYDVKM come from the germline V gene. This CDR3 spans 14 amino acids. V shed 2 bases and J shed 2 bases, with 9 bases lying between them. CDR3 DNA: TGTGCCAGCAGTTTAGCGGGGATACAAGAGACCCAGTACTTC. The encoded protein is CASSLAGIQETQYF.

This chain uses TRBV6-5 with TRBJ1-2, with TRBD1 as a possible D gene (6 bases). V was trimmed by 6 bases and J by 2 bases, leaving 16 bases between them. CDR1 is MNHEY and CDR2 is SVGAGI in the germline V gene. The CDR3 sequence is 15 residues long. The CDR3 region is CASRVSVTGNYGYTF. CDR3 in DNA: TGTGCCAGCAGGGTGTCCGTAACAGGGAACTATGGCTACACCTTC.

V usage is TRBV28 and J usage is TRBJ2-5; weak D call: TRBD2 (6 bases). The V and J ends lost 2 bases and 7 bases respectively, with 17 bases between them. From germline, CDR1 is MDHEN and CDR2 SYDVKM. The CDR3 is 15 amino acids. The CDR3 DNA reads as TGTGCCAGCAGTTTAGAGCCTGGGTCAGCGGGGACCCAGTACTTC. Translating it yields CASSLEPGSAGTQYF. The complete variable domain, with remaining parts taken from reference TRBV28 and TRBJ2-5, reads DVKVTQSSRYLVKRTGEKVFLECVQDMDHENMFWYRQDPGLGLRLIYFSYDVKMKEKGDIPEGYSVSREKKERFSLILESASTNQTSMYLCASSLEPGSAGTQYFGPGTRLLVL.

This chain uses TRBV2 with TRBJ1-5; TRBD1 matches 10 bases. The CDR3 is made up of 15 amino acids. The V gene end was trimmed by 5 bases and the J gene end by 3 bases; junction bases not matched to a gene: 4. Looked up from germline, CDR1 is SNHLY and CDR2 is FYNNEI. CDR3 loop: CASSTDRGHNQPQHF. The CDR3 nucleotides read TGTGCCAGCAGTACAGACAGGGGGCACAATCAGCCCCAGCATTTT.

The gene calls are TRBV11-2 and TRBJ2-7, with a possible D match to TRBD1 (6 bases). Germline V CDR1 and CDR2: SGHAT, FQNNGV. The CDR3 length is 15 residues. The V gene lost 1 base and the J gene lost 4 bases, with 14 bases spanning the gap. The CDR3 is CASSLVRSRGYEQYF. The CDR3 DNA reads TGTGCCAGCAGCTTAGTAAGGTCCAGGGGATACGAGCAGTACTTC. Full variable domain (rest looked up from reference TRBV11-2 and TRBJ2-7): EAGVAQSPRYKIIEKRQSVAFWCNPISGHATLYWYQQILGQGPKLLIQFQNNGVVDDSQLPKDRFSAERLKGVDSTLKIQPAKLEDSAVYLCASSLVRSRGYEQYFGPGTRLTVT.

The chain carries TRBV27 and TRBJ1-6, with 8 positions matching TRBD1. CDR3 length equals 18 residues. Trimming took 4 bases from V and 0 from J; bases not matched to a gene: 8. CDR1 and CDR2 (germline): MNHEY, SMNVEV (reference sequence). For the CDR3, the DNA is TGTGCCAGCAGTTCCTACGACAGGGGCGGCTCCTATAATTCACCCCTCCACTTT. Encoded protein: CASSSYDRGGSYNSPLHF.

The gene calls are TRBV7-2 and TRBJ1-2; D gene ambiguous. This CDR3 comprises 14 residues. The germline V and J ends were trimmed by 1 base and 3 bases, with 9 bases remaining between them. Germline V lookup: CDR1 SGHTA, CDR2 FQGNSA. The CDR3 nucleotides read TGTGCCAGCAGCTTAGTTCCAGACTACTATGGCTACACCTTC. It specifies CASSLVPDYYGYTF.

The V call is TRBV4-2, the J call TRBJ1-1; 8 nucleotides align to TRBD1. The CDR3 extends over 17 amino acids. Germline V gene lookup returns CDR1 LGHNA and CDR2 YNFKEQ. V shed 0 bases, J shed 1 base, and the junction held 7 bases outside the gene matches. CDR3 nucleotides: TGTGCCAGCAGCCAAGATGCAACAGGGGGGACGAACACTGAAGCTTTCTTT. Translated, it gives CASSQDATGGTNTEAFF.

This sequence joins TRBV18 and TRBJ1-4, with D possibly TRBD1 on 5 matching bases. Germline CDR1 is KGHSH and CDR2 is LQKENI. The CDR3 is made up of 14 amino acids. Trimming cost V 6 bases and J 4 bases, with 12 bases left between them. CDR3 in DNA: TGTGCCAGCTCCGCGGGGGTTAATAATGAAAAACTGTTTTTT. This sequence encodes CASSAGVNNEKLFF.

This clone was seen more than once but under ten times. This chain joins TRBV5-1 and TRBJ1-3; D unresolved. CDR3 length equals 14 residues. Per germline, CDR1 SGHRS and CDR2 YFSETQ. Trimming shortened V by 0 bases and J by 3 bases, and 7 bases separated the two germline ends. The CDR3 loop reads CASSLAGIGNTIYF. The CDR3 bases are TGCGCCAGCAGCTTGGCGGGTATTGGAAACACCATATATTTT.

The rearrangement joins TRBV9 to TRBJ2-1; D not resolved. This CDR3 is 15 amino acids long. CDR1 and CDR2 from the germline V gene are SGDLS and YYNGEE. The ends were cut back, 0 bases at V and 10 bases at J, with 17 bases in the middle. The CDR3 nucleotides are TGTGCCAGCAGCGTAGAAGGTCGTGGCAGGAAGGAGCAGTTCTTC. This translates into CASSVEGRGRKEQFF.

This clone was observed a single time. V and J are TRBV3-1 (or the pseudogene TRBV3-2) and TRBJ1-2, with D perhaps matching TRBD1 (6 bases). Germline assignment: CDR1 LGHDT and CDR2 YNNKEL (reference sequence). V was trimmed by 6 bases and J by 7 bases, leaving 15 bases between them. This CDR3 is built from 13 residues. The CDR3 is CASRRGGRGGYTF. The CDR3 DNA is TGTGCCAGCAGACGGGGGGGGCGAGGTGGCTACACCTTC.

This rearrangement joins TRBV4-3 to TRBJ2-1; TRBD2 agrees at 13 bases. Trimming cost V 3 bases and J 8 bases; bases outside gene matches: 7. CDR1 is LGHNA, CDR2 YSLEER, per germline. The CDR3 contains 16 residues. The CDR3 sequence is CASSQELAGGIDEQFF. The CDR3 DNA is TGCGCCAGCAGCCAGGAACTAGCGGGAGGGATCGATGAGCAGTTCTTC.

The chain combines TRBV21-1 with TRBJ1-2; whether TRBD1, the table's D call, matches the DNA was not checked. TRBV21-1 is annotated as a pseudogene. The CDR3 runs 15 residues. The CDR3: CASSKEGAANYGYTF. The CDR3, as DNA: TGTGCCAGCAGCAAAGAAGGGGCTGCGAACTATGGCTACACCTTC.

The chain has TRBV7-2 and TRBJ1-2; 10 bases align to TRBD1. The CDR3 sequence is 15 residues long. The trim removed 5 bases at V and 6 bases at J, leaving 9 bases unmatched. Per germline, CDR1 SGHTA and CDR2 FQGNSA. The CDR3 DNA sequence: TGTGCCAGCAGCACCCTTCCCGGGACAGGGGATGGCTACACCTTC. It encodes CASSTLPGTGDGYTF.

The rearrangement uses TRBV5-1 and TRBJ2-4; 10 bases map to TRBD1. The V gene's germline CDR1 is SGHRS and CDR2 YFSETQ. V shed 4 bases, J shed 7 bases, and the junction held 14 bases outside the gene matches. The length of the CDR3 is 17 residues. CDR3 DNA: TGCGCCAGCAGCGACCGGGACAGGGGTGGTTTATTGAACATTCAGTACTTC. Protein product: CASSDRDRGGLLNIQYF.

The V gene is TRBV7-9, the J gene TRBJ1-1; the D gene is possibly TRBD1 (6 bases). CDR1 and CDR2 (germline): SEHNR, FQNEAQ (reference sequence). The CDR3 sequence is 15 residues long. Between the trimmed V and J ends, which lost 3 bases and 0 bases, there was a span of 11 bases. This CDR3 is CASSFTGNMNTEAFF. The CDR3 DNA is TGTGCCAGCAGCTTTACAGGGAACATGAACACTGAAGCTTTCTTT.

The chain has TRBV5-5 and TRBJ1-4, with D perhaps TRBD1 (5 bases). The CDR3 is 15 residues long. V shed 0 bases and J shed 4 bases, with 10 bases lying between them. Germline lookup yields CDR1 SGHKS and CDR2 YYEKEE (reference sequence). The CDR3 nucleotides read TGTGCCAGCAGCTTGGATTGGACATATAATGAAAAACTGTTTTTT. Amino acids: CASSLDWTYNEKLFF.

CDR3 loop: CASTPASGYEQYF. DNA for the CDR3: TGTGCCAGCACCCCCGCTAGCGGCTACGAGCAGTACTTC. The chain carries TRBV6-2 or TRBV6-3 and TRBJ2-7; the match to TRBD2 covers 7 bases. V shed 7 bases and J 3 bases; nucleotides not matched to a gene: 6. The CDR3 extends over 13 amino acids. Germline-derived CDR1 and CDR2 are MNHEY and SVGEGT.

The chain is built from TRBV18 and TRBJ2-7; 8 nucleotides align to TRBD2. Germline V gene sequence: CDR1 KGHSH, CDR2 LQKENI. The V gene end was trimmed by 2 bases and the J gene end by 2 bases; junction bases not matched to a gene: 5. CDR3 length equals 15 residues. CDR3 sequence (DNA): TGTGCCAGCTCACCAACTACTAGCGGAACCTACGAGCAGTACTTC. This codes for CASSPTTSGTYEQYF.

The V call is TRBV28, the J call TRBJ1-6; possible D gene TRBD1, 5 bases. Trimming stripped 7 bases from V and 7 bases from J, with 11 bases between. The CDR3 has 13 residues. Germline loops: CDR1 MDHEN, CDR2 SYDVKM. The CDR3 sequence: CASNRDRNSPLHF. The CDR3 region has the DNA TGTGCCAGCAACCGAGACAGAAATTCACCCCTCCACTTT.

The chain links TRBV5-5 to TRBJ1-2, with a possible D match to TRBD1 (6 bases). Germline loops: CDR1 SGHKS, CDR2 YYEKEE (reference sequence). This CDR3 contains 14 residues. Trimming stripped 4 bases from V and 4 bases from J, with 14 bases between. CDR3 in DNA: TGTGCCAGCAGCGCGAGACAGGATGCCTATGGCTACACCTTC. Translated: CASSARQDAYGYTF.

This clone was seen a few times. The rearrangement uses TRBV29-1 and TRBJ2-1; 13 bases line up with TRBD2. The CDR3 sequence is 12 residues long. CDR1 is SQVTM, CDR2 ANQGSEA, per germline. V was clipped by 7 bases and J by 8 bases; unmatched bases: 2. The CDR3 is CSGTSGSDEQFF. The CDR3 region has the DNA TGCAGCGGGACTAGCGGGAGTGATGAGCAGTTCTTC.

There are a few counts of this clone. The genes are TRBV19 and TRBJ2-7; D gene ambiguous. The germline V and J ends were trimmed by 2 bases and 2 bases, with 7 bases remaining between them. The CDR3 runs to 13 residues. Germline-derived CDR1 and CDR2 are LNHDA and SQIVND (reference sequence). The CDR3, as DNA: TGTGCCAGTAGTATATCTCCCCCCTACGAGCAGTACTTC. This translates into CASSISPPYEQYF.

Sample share makes this clone medium-sized. The rearrangement links TRBV30 to TRBJ1-1; no clear D gene. This CDR3 region has 11 residues. Germline CDR1 and CDR2: GTSNPN and SVGIG (reference sequence). Trimming pared 3 bases from V and 8 bases from J, leaving 10 bases between. The CDR3 protein is CAWRGPAEAFF. The CDR3, as DNA: TGTGCCTGGAGGGGCCCCGCCGAAGCTTTCTTT.